These T cell receptor beta chains were read from a single sample in a study of T cell changes during pregnancy in multiple sclerosis. Libraries were prepared by immunoSEQ multiplex PCR; TCRdb keeps only in-frame clonotypes and omits some of them. This sample yields approximately 100,000 clones, of which about nine tenths are seen a single time; about 3% belongs to the top ten. The sequences come from peripheral blood, collected after pregnancy. These receptor sequences come from a female donor with multiple sclerosis, enrolled in a pregnancy study. CDR3s include the opening cysteine and the closing phenylalanine or tryptophan. Each record gives: clone size, V gene, J gene, D gene, CDR3 length, CDR3 protein, CDR3 DNA. D genes are given only for firm matches. Not all rows give a size; the values are once, few, many and, for expanded clones, a class.

-	TRBV6-5	TRBJ1-2	-	14	CASSYVSPNYGYTF	TGTGCCAGCAGCTACGTCAGTCCTAACTATGGCTACACCTTC
-	TRBV29-1	TRBJ2-2	TRBD1	13	CSGGTANTGELFF	TGCAGCGGTGGGACAGCGAACACCGGGGAGCTGTTTTTT
-	TRBV5-4	TRBJ2-7	-	16	CASSLLGGATIYEQYF	TGTGCCAGCAGCTTGCTTGGGGGGGCCACAATCTACGAGCAGTACTTC
-	TRBV7-9	TRBJ2-1	-	11	CASNPPSEQFF	TGTGCCAGCAATCCTCCCAGTGAGCAGTTCTTC
-	TRBV6-1	TRBJ2-6	-	15	CASSVEGSGANVLTF	TGTGCCAGCAGTGTGGAGGGGTCTGGGGCCAACGTCCTGACTTTC
-	TRBV9	TRBJ1-2	TRBD1	17	CASSASLTGGGGYGYTF	TGTGCCAGCAGCGCCTCCTTAACAGGGGGTGGTGGCTATGGCTACACCTTC
once	TRBV18	TRBJ1-2	-	17	CASSPFTGGGAHYGYTF	TGTGCCAGCTCACCATTTACGGGCGGGGGCGCGCACTATGGCTACACCTTC
-	TRBV6-5	TRBJ2-2	-	14	CASTRTTGTGELFF	TGTGCCAGCACCCGGACAACGGGCACCGGGGAGCTGTTTTTT
-	TRBV6-1	TRBJ2-7	-	13	CASIGVLTYEQYF	TGTGCCAGCATCGGAGTTCTTACCTACGAGCAGTACTTC
once	TRBV11-2	TRBJ2-7	-	14	CASSLGQAGYEQYF	TGTGCCAGCAGCTTAGGACAGGCTGGGTACGAGCAGTACTTC
-	TRBV28	TRBJ2-7	TRBD1	16	CASSSTLGQGALEQYF	TGTGCCAGCAGTTCGACCTTGGGACAGGGGGCTCTCGAGCAGTACTTC
-	TRBV7-3	TRBJ2-1	TRBD1	15	CASSSGTGGLNEQFF	TGTGCCAGCAGCTCCGGGACAGGGGGCCTTAATGAGCAGTTCTTC
-	TRBV5-8	TRBJ2-4	-	14	CASSLEGAKNIQYF	TGTGCCAGCAGCTTGGAGGGGGCCAAAAACATTCAGTACTTC
-	TRBV2	TRBJ1-2	-	13	CASRGGVGYGYTF	TGTGCCAGCAGGGGGGGGGTAGGCTATGGCTACACCTTC
-	TRBV7-9	TRBJ2-5	TRBD1	15	CASSQRDRGIETQYF	TGTGCCAGCAGCCAACGGGACAGGGGAATAGAGACCCAGTACTTC
-	TRBV23-1	TRBJ2-1	TRBD2	14	CASSLTGGKVEQFF	TGCGCCAGCAGTCTTACGGGGGGGAAGGTTGAGCAGTTCTTC
-	TRBV19	TRBJ1-1	-	16	CASSTGIGRVDTEAFF	TGTGCCAGTAGTACGGGCATCGGCAGGGTCGACACTGAAGCTTTCTTT
-	TRBV27	TRBJ1-2	-	14	CASSFNPTLYGYTF	TGTGCCAGCAGTTTCAACCCCACTCTCTATGGCTACACCTTC
-	TRBV5-1	TRBJ2-7	-	14	CASSLAEMKGGQYF	TGCGCCAGCAGCTTGGCCGAGATGAAAGGGGGGCAGTACTTC
-	TRBV10-3	TRBJ2-7	-	16	CAISESGLPRSYEQYF	TGTGCCATCAGTGAGTCGGGACTCCCCCGCTCCTACGAGCAGTACTTC
-	TRBV7-8	TRBJ1-5	-	16	CASSFSMRDSNQPQHF	TGTGCCAGCAGCTTCTCCATGAGGGATAGCAATCAGCCCCAGCATTTT
-	TRBV5-1	TRBJ1-5	TRBD1	15	CASSPDGTVHQPQHF	TGCGCCAGCAGCCCGGATGGGACAGTTCATCAGCCCCAGCATTTT
few	TRBV27	TRBJ1-6	-	13	CASTRDYNSPLHF	TGTGCCAGCACCCGGGATTATAATTCACCCCTCCACTTT
-	TRBV7-9	TRBJ2-7	-	14	CASSMSTVSYEQYF	TGTGCCAGCAGCATGTCTACAGTATCCTACGAGCAGTACTTC
-	TRBV13	TRBJ1-1	-	14	CASSRRALNTEAFF	TGTGCCAGCAGTCGCAGGGCTTTGAACACTGAAGCTTTCTTT
-	TRBV6-4	TRBJ2-1	-	17	CASSDPLVRRVYNEQFF	TGTGCCAGCAGTGACCCCCTGGTCAGGAGGGTATACAATGAGCAGTTCTTC
once	TRBV7-7	TRBJ1-1	-	16	CASTPFPGLTNTEAFF	TGTGCTAGCACCCCCTTTCCGGGACTGACGAACACTGAAGCTTTCTTT
-	TRBV11-3	TRBJ2-3	-	14	CASSLSLTADTQYF	TGTGCCAGCAGCTTATCACTAACGGCAGATACGCAGTATTTT
-	TRBV6-1	TRBJ2-5	-	12	CWTGRNMGTQYF	TGCTGGACCGGGAGAAACATGGGGACCCAGTACTTC
once	TRBV9	TRBJ1-6	-	14	CASSIGLKNSPLHF	TGTGCCAGCAGCATTGGACTGAAAAATTCACCCCTCCACTTT
-	TRBV4-1	TRBJ2-7	TRBD1	15	CASSQEDRPPYEQYF	TGCGCCAGCAGCCAAGAGGACAGGCCCCCCTACGAGCAGTACTTC
-	TRBV4-1	TRBJ1-6	-	17	CASSVMAGVDYNSPLHF	TGCGCCAGCAGCGTCATGGCGGGGGTTGATTATAATTCACCCCTCCACTTT
-	TRBV27	TRBJ1-2	TRBD1	16	CASSLSVPGQDYGYTF	TGTGCCAGCAGTTTATCGGTACCGGGACAGGACTATGGCTACACCTTC